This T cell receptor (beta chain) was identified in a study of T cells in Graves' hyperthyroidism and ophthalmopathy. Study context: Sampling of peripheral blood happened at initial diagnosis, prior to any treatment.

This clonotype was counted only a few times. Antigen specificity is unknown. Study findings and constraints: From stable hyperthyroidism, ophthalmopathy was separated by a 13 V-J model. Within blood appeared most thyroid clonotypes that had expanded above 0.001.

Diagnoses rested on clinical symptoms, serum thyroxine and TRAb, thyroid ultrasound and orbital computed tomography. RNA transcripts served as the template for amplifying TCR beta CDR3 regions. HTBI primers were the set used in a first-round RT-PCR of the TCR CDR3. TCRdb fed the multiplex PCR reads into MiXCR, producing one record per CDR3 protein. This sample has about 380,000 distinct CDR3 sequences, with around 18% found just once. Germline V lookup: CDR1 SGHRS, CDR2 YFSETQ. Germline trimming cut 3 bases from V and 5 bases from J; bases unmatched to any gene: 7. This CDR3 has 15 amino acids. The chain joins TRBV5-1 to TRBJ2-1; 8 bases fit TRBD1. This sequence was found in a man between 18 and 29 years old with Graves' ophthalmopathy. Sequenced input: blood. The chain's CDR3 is CASSYSETGDNEQFF. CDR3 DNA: TGCGCCAGCAGCTATTCCGAGACAGGGGACAATGAGCAGTTCTTC.